One and the same sample provided the 10 T cell receptor beta chains below, sequenced in a study of T-cell reconstitution after alpha-beta-depleted transplantation in children. Unique molecular identifiers were built into the TCRbeta library. MiXCR was run by TCRdb on the PCR reads, yielding one entry per CDR3 protein. The sample includes about 420,000 distinct CDR3 sequences, 15% to 20% of them seen just once. This specimen consisted of PBMCs, mostly from graft donor cells, obtained 360 days after TCRalphabeta/CD19-depleted stem cell transplant. The receptors come from a boy younger than two who had a stem cell transplant for Wiskott-Aldrich syndrome, so the T cells may come from the graft donor.

This clonotype came up a few times. The chain combines TRBV6-2 or TRBV6-3 with TRBJ2-5; 7 bases map to TRBD1. CDR1 is MNHEY and CDR2 is SVGEGT in the germline V gene. CDR3 length: 13 amino acids. Losses at the gene ends were 11 bases for V and 2 bases for J; bases not matched to a gene: 8. As DNA, the CDR3 is TGTGCCGCACGGACAGGCGCACAAGAGACCCAGTACTTC. It codes for CAARTGAQETQYF.

Only a few counts were recorded for this clonotype. This chain connects TRBV29-1 to TRBJ2-7; either TRBD1 or TRBD2 may supply D (5 bases each). Germline V gene lookup returns CDR1 SQVTM and CDR2 ANQGSEA. V dropped 0 bases and J dropped 4 bases, with 10 bases sitting between them. The CDR3 contains 13 residues. The CDR3 sequence: CSVEEGVPYEQYF. Written as DNA, the CDR3 is TGCAGCGTTGAAGAGGGGGTGCCATACGAGCAGTACTTC.

This clonotype was seen only a few times. This chain connects TRBV18 to TRBJ2-1; 7 bases map to TRBD1. Germline loops: CDR1 KGHSH, CDR2 LQKENI. The V segment lost 3 bases and the J segment 6 bases; nucleotides outside the gene matches: 5. CDR3 length: 14 amino acids. This CDR3 is CASSPLAGGNEQFF. The CDR3, as DNA: TGTGCCAGCTCACCCCTTGCAGGGGGCAATGAGCAGTTCTTC.

The table lists this clonotype with a few counts. The chain has TRBV6-1 and TRBJ2-7, with 8 bases lining up with TRBD1. The germline V gene encodes CDR1 MNHNS and CDR2 SASEGT. The CDR3 contains 16 residues. V gave up 6 bases and J gave up 2 bases; unmatched junction bases: 12. The CDR3 loop is CASSHVPGQGPYEQYF. The CDR3 region has the DNA TGTGCCAGCAGCCACGTCCCCGGACAGGGACCCTACGAGCAGTACTTC.

This chain uses TRBV11-2 with TRBJ2-7; maybe TRBD1 (5 bases). The CDR3 has 15 amino acids. CDR1 SGHAT and CDR2 FQNNGV come from the germline V gene. The V end was cut by 4 bases, the J end by 4 bases, with 17 bases between. CDR3 in DNA: TGTGCCAGCAGCTCTGTGGCCAGGGCCCGATACGAGCAGTACTTC. This gives the protein CASSSVARARYEQYF.

The chain joins TRBV6-2 or TRBV6-3 to TRBJ2-1; TRBD1 might be the D (6 bases). The CDR3 is 18 amino acids. Germline V CDR1 and CDR2: MNHEY, SVGEGT. V was trimmed by 1 base and J by 4 bases, leaving 20 bases between them. CDR3 region: CASSYWDTGTGGYNEQFF. The CDR3 nucleotides are TGTGCCAGCAGTTACTGGGACACCGGGACGGGCGGATACAATGAGCAGTTCTTC.

The rearrangement links TRBV19 to TRBJ2-7, with TRBD1 identical over 10 bases. Looked up from germline, CDR1 is LNHDA and CDR2 is SQIVND (reference sequence). This CDR3 has 15 amino acids. The V segment lost 5 bases and the J segment 2 bases; nucleotides outside the gene matches: 6. Written as DNA, the CDR3 is TGTGCCAGTAGTGCTACCGGGACAGGGGCCTACGAGCAGTACTTC. This encodes CASSATGTGAYEQYF.

This clonotype has just a few counts. This rearrangement joins TRBV4-1 to TRBJ2-7; no firm D call. CDR1 is MGHRA and CDR2 is YSYEKL in the germline V gene. The CDR3 sequence is 19 residues long. Trimming removed 2 bases at V and 0 bases at J, with 23 bases between. The CDR3 region is CASSQNYWISRSSSYEQYF. The CDR3 DNA reads as TGCGCCAGCAGCCAAAATTATTGGATAAGCAGGTCGTCCTCCTACGAGCAGTACTTC.

This chain connects TRBV5-1 to TRBJ2-1; 8 bases are shared with TRBD2. After removal of 0 bases from V and 4 bases from J, the junction contained 6 bases not matched to a gene. The CDR3 sequence is 16 residues long. Germline CDR1 and CDR2: SGHRS and YFSETQ. Here the CDR3 reads CASSLGTSSRYNEQFF. In DNA form, the CDR3 reads TGCGCCAGCAGCTTGGGGACTAGCAGCCGTTACAATGAGCAGTTCTTC.

Only a few counts were recorded for this clonotype. The chain uses TRBV7-9 and TRBJ2-7, with unresolved D. CDR3 length: 14 amino acids. From germline, CDR1 is SEHNR and CDR2 FQNEAQ (reference sequence). V lost 1 base, J lost 3 bases, and 10 bases lay in between. CDR3 sequence: CASSLVMYGYEQYF. CDR3 DNA sequence: TGTGCCAGCAGCTTAGTCATGTACGGCTACGAGCAGTACTTC.